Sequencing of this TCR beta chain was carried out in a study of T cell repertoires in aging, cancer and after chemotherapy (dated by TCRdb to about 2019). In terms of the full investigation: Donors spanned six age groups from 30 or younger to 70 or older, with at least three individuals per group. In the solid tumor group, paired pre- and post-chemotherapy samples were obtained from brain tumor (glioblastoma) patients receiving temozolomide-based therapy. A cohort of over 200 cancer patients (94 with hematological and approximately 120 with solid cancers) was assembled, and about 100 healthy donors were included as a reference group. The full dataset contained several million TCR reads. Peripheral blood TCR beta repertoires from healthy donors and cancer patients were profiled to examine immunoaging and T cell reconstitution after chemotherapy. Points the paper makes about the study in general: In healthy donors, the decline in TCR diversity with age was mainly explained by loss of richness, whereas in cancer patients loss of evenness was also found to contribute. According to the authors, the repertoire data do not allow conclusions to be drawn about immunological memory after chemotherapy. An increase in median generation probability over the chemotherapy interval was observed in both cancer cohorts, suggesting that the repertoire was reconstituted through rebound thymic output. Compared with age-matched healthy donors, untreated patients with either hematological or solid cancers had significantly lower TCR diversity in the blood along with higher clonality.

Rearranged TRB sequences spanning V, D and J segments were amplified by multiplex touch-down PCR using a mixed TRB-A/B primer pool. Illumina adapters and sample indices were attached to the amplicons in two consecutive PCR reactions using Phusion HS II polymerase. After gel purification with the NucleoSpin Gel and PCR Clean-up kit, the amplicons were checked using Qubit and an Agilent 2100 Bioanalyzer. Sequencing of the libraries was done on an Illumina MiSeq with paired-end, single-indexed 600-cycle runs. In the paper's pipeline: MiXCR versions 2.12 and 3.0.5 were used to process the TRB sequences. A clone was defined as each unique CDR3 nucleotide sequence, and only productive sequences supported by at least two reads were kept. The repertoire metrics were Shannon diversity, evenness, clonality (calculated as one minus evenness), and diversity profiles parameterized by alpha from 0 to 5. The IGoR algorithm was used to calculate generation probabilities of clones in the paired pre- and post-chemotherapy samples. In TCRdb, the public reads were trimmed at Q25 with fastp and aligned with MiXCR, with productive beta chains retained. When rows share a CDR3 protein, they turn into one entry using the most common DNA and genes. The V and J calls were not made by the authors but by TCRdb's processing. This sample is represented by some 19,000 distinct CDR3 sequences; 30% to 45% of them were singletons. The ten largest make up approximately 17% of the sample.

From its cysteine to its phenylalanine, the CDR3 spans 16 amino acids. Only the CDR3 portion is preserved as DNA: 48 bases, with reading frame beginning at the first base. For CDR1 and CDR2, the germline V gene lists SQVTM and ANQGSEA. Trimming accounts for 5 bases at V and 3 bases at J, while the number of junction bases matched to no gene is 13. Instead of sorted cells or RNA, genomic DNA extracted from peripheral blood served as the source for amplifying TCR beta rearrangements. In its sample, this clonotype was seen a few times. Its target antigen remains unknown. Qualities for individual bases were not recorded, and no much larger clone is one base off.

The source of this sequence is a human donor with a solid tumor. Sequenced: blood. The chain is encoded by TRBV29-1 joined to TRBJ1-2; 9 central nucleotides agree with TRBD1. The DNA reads TGCAGCGTTTTTTACGTGGGGGACAGGGCGGACTATGGCTACACCTTC. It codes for CSVFYVGDRADYGYTF.